The rows below give T cell receptor beta chains drawn from one sample of a study of T cell changes during pregnancy in multiple sclerosis. The method was immunoSEQ multiplex PCR; TCRdb's version includes in-frame clones alone and lacks a portion of them. The sample holds about 46,000 clones; 90% to 95% are singletons and the top ten take 3.5% to 5%. The source material was CD8+ T cells from peripheral blood mononuclear cells, sampled in the first trimester of pregnancy. The source of these receptors is a female donor with multiple sclerosis, enrolled in a pregnancy study. CDR3s include the opening cysteine and the closing phenylalanine or tryptophan. D genes are given only for firm matches. Clone size is not always given. Where it is, it says once, few, many or a class for expanded clones.

clone_size	v_call	d_call	j_call	cdr3_nt	cdr3_aa
NA	TRBV4-3	NA	TRBJ2-1	TGCGCCAGCAGCCAAGATAGGGGGGGACGAGCCGATGAGCAGTTCTTC	CASSQDRGGRADEQFF
NA	TRBV13	TRBD2	TRBJ2-1	TGTGCCAGCCGCAACGGGGAGGGGCACAATGAGCAGTTCTTC	CASRNGEGHNEQFF
NA	TRBV9	NA	TRBJ1-6	TGTGCCAGCCAGGGGCAGGGGAATTCACCCCTCCACTTT	CASQGQGNSPLHF
once	TRBV5-4	TRBD2	TRBJ2-7	TGTGCCAGCAGCTGGGGACTAGCCGAGGATGGCGTCTACGAGCAGTACTTC	CASSWGLAEDGVYEQYF
NA	TRBV5-1	TRBD1	TRBJ2-7	TGCGCCAGCAGCGCTGACAGGGTGGACGAGCAGTACTTC	CASSADRVDEQYF
NA	TRBV19	NA	TRBJ2-2	TGTGCCGTGGGGGGGGCAGCCGGGGAGCTGTTTTTT	CAVGGAAGELFF
NA	TRBV18	TRBD1	TRBJ1-2	TGTGCCAGCTCACCACCGGGGACAGACCCTAACTATGGCTACACCTTC	CASSPPGTDPNYGYTF
NA	TRBV5-1	NA	TRBJ2-2	TGCGCCAGCAGCGAGGGACAGAACACCGGGGAGCTGTTTTTT	CASSEGQNTGELFF
NA	TRBV4-1	TRBD1	TRBJ1-2	TGCGCCAGCAGCCAAGGAGACAGGGGAAGTGGCTACACCTTC	CASSQGDRGSGYTF
NA	TRBV25-1	TRBD1	TRBJ2-2	TGTGCCAGCAGTGACTGGACAGGGGGCACCGGGGAGCTGTTTTTT	CASSDWTGGTGELFF
NA	TRBV9	TRBD1	TRBJ2-7	TGTGCCAGCAGCGAGGGGACAGACTCCTACGAGCAGTACTTC	CASSEGTDSYEQYF
NA	TRBV19	NA	TRBJ2-1	TGTGCCAGTAGTACCCACCGGAGCTCCTACAATGAGCAGTTCTTC	CASSTHRSSYNEQFF
NA	TRBV27	TRBD2	TRBJ2-7	TGTGCCAGCAGCCGACTAGCGGGAGGACTTGGAAGGGGTGAGCAGTACTTC	CASSRLAGGLGRGEQYF
NA	TRBV5-1	NA	TRBJ1-1	TGCGCCAGCAGCTTGGGGAGGTTCAGTGAAGCTTTCTTT	CASSLGRFSEAFF
NA	TRBV5-4	NA	TRBJ2-5	TGTGCCAGCAGCTTCCCCGGAGGAGAGACCCAGTACTTC	CASSFPGGETQYF
NA	TRBV2	NA	TRBJ1-3	TGTGCCAGCAGGGGGGGGACCGCTGGAAACACCATATATTTT	CASRGGTAGNTIYF
once	TRBV27	NA	TRBJ1-5	TGTGCCAGCAGTTTACACAGAGTTAGCAATCAGCCCCAGCATTTT	CASSLHRVSNQPQHF
NA	TRBV28	TRBD1	TRBJ1-1	TGTGCCAGCAGTTCGACAGGGCGGACGGACACTGAAGCTTTCTTT	CASSSTGRTDTEAFF
NA	TRBV5-8	NA	TRBJ2-7	TGTGCCAGCAGCTTGTTGCGGGGCTACGAGCAGTACTTC	CASSLLRGYEQYF
NA	TRBV21-1	NA	TRBJ1-1	TGTGCCATCGAACTTAGGACAGTGAACACTGAAGCTTTCTTT	CAIELRTVNTEAFF
NA	TRBV7-2	TRBD1	TRBJ1-3	TGTGCCAGCAGCTTTACAGGGGTAGGAAACACCATATATTTT	CASSFTGVGNTIYF
NA	TRBV4-2	TRBD1	TRBJ1-2	TGTGCCAGCAGCCAAGAGGAGACAGGGGTATATGGCTACACCTTC	CASSQEETGVYGYTF
NA	TRBV7-9	NA	TRBJ1-2	TGTGCCAGCAGCTTATTAGCGAAAGCTAACTATGGCTACACCTTC	CASSLLAKANYGYTF
NA	TRBV6-5	NA	TRBJ1-2	TGTGCCAGCAGTCTCGGGGGTTATGGCTACACCTTC	CASSLGGYGYTF
NA	TRBV5-1	TRBD2	TRBJ2-3	TGCGCCAGCAGCTTGGCAACTAGCGGGGGGGGCACAGATACGCAGTATTTT	CASSLATSGGGTDTQYF
NA	TRBV7-9	TRBD2	TRBJ2-1	TGTGCCAGCAGCCGGACTAGCGGGGGGGCTGGGCACAATGAGCAGTTCTTC	CASSRTSGGAGHNEQFF
NA	TRBV2	TRBD1	TRBJ1-5	TGTGCCAGCAGACCCAGACAGGGCCCCAATCAGCCCCAGCATTTT	CASRPRQGPNQPQHF
once	TRBV9	NA	TRBJ1-3	TGTGCCAGCAGCGTAGAGGCAGGGAGGGGGAACACCATATATTTT	CASSVEAGRGNTIYF
NA	TRBV9	TRBD2	TRBJ2-1	TGTGCCAGCAGCGACCCTGGGCGGGGGAACAATGAGCAGTTCTTC	CASSDPGRGNNEQFF
NA	TRBV27	NA	TRBJ2-1	TGTGCCAGCAGTCTCCTACAGGGAGGGTCCTACAATGAGCAGTTCTTC	CASSLLQGGSYNEQFF
NA	TRBV4-3	NA	TRBJ1-1	TGCGCCAGCAGCCAGGAGTTTGGGAACACTGAAGCTTTCTTT	CASSQEFGNTEAFF
NA	TRBV13	TRBD1	TRBJ2-1	TGTGCCAGCAGCCTCGACAGGGATGAGCAGTTCTTC	CASSLDRDEQFF
NA	TRBV10-3	NA	TRBJ1-2	TGTGCCATCAGTGAGTCGAGGACGGGAAATCCTAACTATGGCTACACCTTC	CAISESRTGNPNYGYTF
NA	TRBV19	TRBD1	TRBJ1-5	TGTGCCAGTAGTATATGGGACAGTTCTCAGCCCCAGCATTTT	CASSIWDSSQPQHF
NA	TRBV27	NA	TRBJ2-4	TGTGCCCCGGGATTTGATCTCGACAAAAACATTCAGTACTTC	CAPGFDLDKNIQYF
NA	TRBV27	TRBD1	TRBJ1-4	TGTGCCAGCAGAGCACTAGGGGGCACAGTCTCTGAAAAACTGTTTTTT	CASRALGGTVSEKLFF
once	TRBV19	NA	TRBJ1-1	TGTGCCAGCTCGGACGGGGTTGGAGGGCAAGCTTTCTTT	CASSDGVGGQAFF
NA	TRBV27	NA	TRBJ2-1	TGTGCCAGCAGTGGCCCGACTCGAAGCTCCTACAATGAGCAGTTCTTC	CASSGPTRSSYNEQFF
NA	TRBV2	TRBD1	TRBJ1-2	TGTGCCAGCAGTGAGGGGAGGACAGGGGATATAGCCTTC	CASSEGRTGDIAF
NA	TRBV5-1	TRBD1	TRBJ2-7	TGCGCCAGCAGCTTGGCCGGGGACAGGGTGACCTACGAGCAGTACTTC	CASSLAGDRVTYEQYF
NA	TRBV4-2	TRBD1	TRBJ2-7	TGTGCCAGCAGCCAAGCTATTCGACAGGGGCTATCCTACGAGCAGTACTTC	CASSQAIRQGLSYEQYF
once	TRBV29-1	NA	TRBJ2-1	TGCAGCGCCCCACAGGTAGCGGCTTACAATGAGCAGTTCTTC	CSAPQVAAYNEQFF
NA	TRBV9	NA	TRBJ1-1	TGTGCCAGCAGCGTAGGCGGCGACACTGAAGCTTTCTTT	CASSVGGDTEAFF
NA	TRBV4-1	NA	TRBJ1-1	TGCGCCAGCAGCCAAGTCTCGAGGGATGAAGCTTTCTTT	CASSQVSRDEAFF
once	TRBV6-1	NA	TRBJ1-3	TGTGCCAGCAGTGCCCGGCGGGCGGAAAGCTCTGGAAACACCATATATTTT	CASSARRAESSGNTIYF
NA	TRBV27	NA	TRBJ2-1	TGTGCCAGCAGTTTGAGAGGGATAAAGCAGTTCTTC	CASSLRGIKQFF
NA	TRBV19	NA	TRBJ1-4	TGTGCCAGTACCCCCGACAGCGCAACTAATGAAAAACTGTTTTTT	CASTPDSATNEKLFF
NA	TRBV28	NA	TRBJ2-2	TGTGCCAGCAGAGGTGGGCGTCCGAACACCGGGGAGCTGTTTTTT	CASRGGRPNTGELFF
NA	TRBV6-6	NA	TRBJ2-7	TGTGCCAGCAGTTACTCTGGGGCGGGGTACGAGCAGTACTTC	CASSYSGAGYEQYF
NA	TRBV5-4	NA	TRBJ1-1	TGTGCCAGCAGCTTGATTCTCGTTGGGTCGCCAGGGGAAGGTGGCACTGAAGCTTTCTTT	CASSLILVGSPGEGGTEAFF
NA	TRBV7-8	NA	TRBJ1-4	TGTGCCAGCAGCTTATCTATGGGACAACCAACTAATGAAAAACTGTTTTTT	CASSLSMGQPTNEKLFF
NA	TRBV15	NA	TRBJ2-7	TGTGCCACCAGCAGAGATAGAGGTGCCGGGCAGTACTTC	CATSRDRGAGQYF
NA	TRBV7-3	TRBD1	TRBJ2-1	TGTGCCAGCAGCCCTCGGACAGGGCATGAGCAGTTCTTC	CASSPRTGHEQFF